This record concerns one TCR beta chain sequence. Antigen: not known. PCR amplification relied on 60 Vbeta primers (plus 13 Jbeta primers). In the original processing: Per a later analysis, the number of unique TCR beta chains was around 79 million, of which about 10 million were shared. Measured with immunoSEQ multiplex PCR; TCRdb has only the in-frame clones, and not every one. The DNA gave D and trimming, while V, J and clone size come from that table. In the table there are about 160,000 clones, about three quarters of which are singletons. This sample is drawn from a study of cytomegalovirus exposure and HLA in healthy donors. Study-wide results and caveats: Indistinguishable V segments, including TRBV6-2 and TRBV6-3, were excluded. When a later analysis was performed, an Asian-associated ancestry cluster reportedly had fewer N-insertions than the 666-donor mean.

The ends lost 7 bases at V and 1 base at J; junction bases unmatched: 4. The CDR3 length is 14 residues. Germline V CDR1 and CDR2: MNHEY, SVGAGI. The chain uses TRBV6-5 and TRBJ1-1, with 9 bases aligning to TRBD1. The origin of this receptor is a woman aged 50 to 60 in good health and CMV-seropositive. Sequenced sample: PBMCs. CDR3 DNA sequence: TGTGCCAGCATTACACAGGGGGCGAACACTGAAGCTTTCTTT. It translates to CASITQGANTEAFF.